This TCR beta chain came from a study of regulatory T cells in long-lasting Graves disease. This CDR3 comprises 15 residues. J was trimmed by 4 bases and V by 9 bases; bases with no gene match: 11. Germline assignment: CDR1 MNHEY and CDR2 SMNVEV (reference sequence). About this clonotype itself: A much larger clone lies one base from this, so it may be a read error.

Sample time point: newly diagnosed GD, antithyroid drugs for less than 3 months. From RNA extracted from PBMCs, the TCR library was made. Library construction for TCR beta used iRepertoire HTBI primers and Arm-PCR of CDR3 regions. TCRdb fed the multiplex PCR reads into MiXCR, producing one record per CDR3 protein. The sample has 400,000 to 450,000 distinct CDR3 sequences, about 16% seen once. The data were also submitted as part of a second study, on T cells in Graves' hyperthyroidism and ophthalmopathy.

The sample here was peripheral blood mononuclear cells (PBMCs), taken at new diagnosis, from a patient treated with antithyroid drugs. The V call is TRBV27, the J call TRBJ2-7, with 11 positions matching TRBD2. This TCR derives from a woman aged 25 to 39 with Graves disease. The CDR3 coding sequence is TGTGCCAGGCGAAAAAAGGGACTAGCGGTTTACGAGCAGTACTTC. It encodes CARRKKGLAVYEQYF.